A single sample gave rise to the 14 T cell receptor beta chains below, sequenced in a study of control samples from healthy donors and cancer patients. Clones were sequenced by immunoSEQ multiplex PCR, and TCRdb holds only the in-frame ones, with some missing. The specimen's table records fewer than 250,000 clones. The sequenced sample consisted of blood. These receptors all come from a woman aged 25 to 39 in good health.

This rearrangement joins TRBV6-1 to TRBJ1-1; TRBD1 is a possible D gene (6 bases). The ends were cut back, 3 bases at V and 11 bases at J, with 16 bases in the middle. This CDR3 is 13 amino acids long. Germline-derived CDR1 and CDR2 are MNHNS and SASEGT. The CDR3 sequence is CASSDGQTLEAFF. The CDR3 nucleotides are TGTGCCAGCAGTGATGGACAGACTTTGGAGGCTTTCTTT.

The chain employs TRBV3-1 (or the pseudogene TRBV3-2) and TRBJ1-6; the D gene is possibly TRBD1 (5 bases). CDR1 LGHDT and CDR2 YNNKEL come from the germline V gene (reference sequence). V was pared by 8 bases and J by 6 bases, with 11 bases between. This CDR3 region has 13 residues. CDR3: CASHRNSNSPLHF. The CDR3, as DNA: TGTGCCAGCCACAGGAACTCTAATTCACCCCTCCACTTT.

This chain uses TRBV29-1 with TRBJ2-5; the D gene is possibly TRBD2 (7 bases). The CDR3 has 14 amino acids. Germline assignment: CDR1 SQVTM and CDR2 ANQGSEA. V lost 2 bases to trimming and J lost 4 bases, with 14 bases between them. CDR3 protein: CSVEPAGAGETQYF. The CDR3 DNA sequence: TGCAGCGTTGAACCGGCGGGGGCGGGAGAGACCCAGTACTTC. Combining the CDR3 with reference TRBV29-1 and TRBJ2-5 gives the whole variable domain SAVISQKPSRDICQRGTSLTIQCQVDSQVTMMFWYRQQPGQSLTLIATANQGSEATYESGFVIDKFPISRPNLTFSTLTVSNMSPEDSSIYLCSVEPAGAGETQYFGPGTRLLVL.

This chain connects TRBV7-9 to TRBJ1-4; D gene ambiguous. In germline, CDR1 is SEHNR, CDR2 FQNEAQ (reference sequence). V lost 1 base, J lost 4 bases, and 10 bases lay in between. The CDR3 is 15 residues long. The CDR3 bases are TGTGCCAGCAGCTTAGAGGGCCAGAATAATGAAAAACTGTTTTTT. As protein: CASSLEGQNNEKLFF.

The chain recombines TRBV4-3 with TRBJ1-4; 8 bases map to TRBD1. The trim removed 0 bases at V and 8 bases at J, leaving 5 bases unmatched. The CDR3 has 15 amino acids. Germline V lookup: CDR1 LGHNA, CDR2 YSLEER. The CDR3 nucleotides read TGCGCCAGCAGCCAAGAGGTGACAGGGGTAGAAAAACTGTTTTTT. It is translated as CASSQEVTGVEKLFF.

As regards this clone: The junction departs from germline at one end; a sequencing error may be responsible. This chain uses TRBV9 with TRBJ1-6; possibly TRBD1 for D (5 bases). CDR1 is SGDLS, CDR2 YYNGEE, per germline. This CDR3 region has 15 residues. CDR3 protein: CASSVAQAYNSPLHF. The CDR3 region has the DNA TGTGCCAGCAGCGTAGCACAGGCCTACAATTCACCCCTCCACTTT.

The chain is built from TRBV7-2 and TRBJ1-6, with 7 bases that match TRBD1. This CDR3 region has 14 residues. Per the germline V gene, CDR1 is SGHTA and CDR2 is FQGNSA. The junction had 7 bases not matched to a gene; V was cut back by 5 bases and J by 9 bases. This CDR3 is CASSLGQPISPLHF. The CDR3 bases are TGTGCCAGCAGCCTGGGACAGCCCATTTCACCCCTCCACTTT.

The chain employs TRBV19 and TRBJ1-5; 7 bases map to TRBD1. Germline lookup yields CDR1 LNHDA and CDR2 SQIVND (reference sequence). CDR3 size: 16 residues. V trimming: 4 bases; J trimming: 6 bases; junction bases outside the gene matches: 12. The CDR3 bases are TGTGCCAGTAGTAGCTCAGGGGGGAGTTTTACTCAGCCCCAGCATTTT. Translated, it gives CASSSSGGSFTQPQHF. Full variable domain (remainder filled in from reference TRBV19 and TRBJ1-5): DGGITQSPKYLFRKEGQNVTLSCEQNLNHDAMYWYRQDPGQGLRLIYYSQIVNDFQKGDIAEGYSVSREKKESFPLTVTSAQKNPTAFYLCASSSSGGSFTQPQHFGDGTRLSIL.

The chain joins TRBV5-1 to TRBJ2-7; D gene ambiguous. Per germline, CDR1 SGHRS and CDR2 YFSETQ. The V end was cut by 6 bases, the J end by 7 bases, with 14 bases between. The CDR3 has 12 amino acids. The chain's CDR3 is CASTREDGEQYF. In DNA form, the CDR3 reads TGCGCCAGCACCCGTGAGGACGGAGAGCAGTACTTC.

This chain links TRBV28 with TRBJ2-2; unclear D gene. Germline V lookup: CDR1 MDHEN, CDR2 SYDVKM. Trimming pared 6 bases from V and 0 bases from J, leaving 5 bases between. The CDR3 has 13 residues. CDR3: CASSKTNTGELFF. CDR3 bases: TGTGCCAGCAGCAAAACGAACACCGGGGAGCTGTTTTTT.

The genes are TRBV18 and TRBJ1-4; TRBD1 agrees at 7 bases. CDR1 KGHSH and CDR2 LQKENI come from the germline V gene. The CDR3 is 13 amino acids. Trimming cost V 6 bases and J 8 bases; bases outside gene matches: 6. The CDR3 DNA follows: TGTGCCAGCTCCCCGACAGGGCACGAAAAACTGTTTTTT. It is translated as CASSPTGHEKLFF.

The J gene is TRBJ1-1, the V gene TRBV19, with D possibly matching TRBD1 (5 bases). Germline lookup yields CDR1 LNHDA and CDR2 SQIVND (reference sequence). CDR3 length: 15 amino acids. V was pared by 5 bases and J by 0 bases, with 13 bases between. The CDR3 is CASSFSTVMNTEAFF. The CDR3 region has the DNA TGTGCCAGTAGTTTTTCGACAGTCATGAACACTGAAGCTTTCTTT.

V gene TRBV9 combines with J gene TRBJ2-3, with D perhaps TRBD2 (6 bases). Germline assignment: CDR1 SGDLS and CDR2 YYNGEE. The CDR3 covers 16 residues. V lost 0 bases and J lost 3, with 14 bases in between. The CDR3 DNA is TGTGCCAGCAGCGTAGGGTGGGCCGGGAGTACAGATACGCAGTATTTT. Translation gives CASSVGWAGSTDTQYF.

The V gene is TRBV7-9, the J gene TRBJ1-1; D gene uncertain. V was shortened by 1 base and J by 10 bases, with 7 bases between the two germline ends. The V gene's germline CDR1 is SEHNR and CDR2 FQNEAQ (reference sequence). This CDR3 spans 11 amino acids. CDR3 residues: CASSLGRRAFF. In DNA, the CDR3 is TGTGCCAGCAGCTTAGGGCGGCGAGCTTTCTTT.